The sequence of this TCR beta chain was determined in a study of cytomegalovirus exposure and HLA in healthy donors. Study-level background: Early released data had 65 million to 100 million unique TCRs, all coming from HLA-typed donors.

General observations from the study: Several of the most significant clusters were apparently associated with common viral pathogens in a later analysis. A later look showed TCR association rates differing by HLA locus, highest for DRB1 and lowest for HLA-C.

PCR was performed using 60 Vbeta and 13 Jbeta primers. The repertoire was sequenced with immunoSEQ multiplex PCR; TCRdb's copy has only in-frame clones and lacks some. The sample consists of about 100,000 clones, roughly 71% of them appearing once. This clone was recorded only once. Its antigen is as yet unknown. The CDR3 extends over 15 amino acids. Germline assignment: CDR1 KGHSH and CDR2 LQKENI. Trimming shortened V by 1 base and J by 1 base, and 9 bases separated the two germline ends. This sequence originates from a man aged 50 or older in good health and CMV-seronegative. The chain uses TRBV18 and TRBJ2-3; the D gene is possibly TRBD2 (5 bases). Sequences were obtained from PBMCs. For the CDR3, the DNA is TGTGCCAGCTCACCACGAGGGATAGGCACAGATACGCAGTATTTT. It specifies CASSPRGIGTDTQYF.